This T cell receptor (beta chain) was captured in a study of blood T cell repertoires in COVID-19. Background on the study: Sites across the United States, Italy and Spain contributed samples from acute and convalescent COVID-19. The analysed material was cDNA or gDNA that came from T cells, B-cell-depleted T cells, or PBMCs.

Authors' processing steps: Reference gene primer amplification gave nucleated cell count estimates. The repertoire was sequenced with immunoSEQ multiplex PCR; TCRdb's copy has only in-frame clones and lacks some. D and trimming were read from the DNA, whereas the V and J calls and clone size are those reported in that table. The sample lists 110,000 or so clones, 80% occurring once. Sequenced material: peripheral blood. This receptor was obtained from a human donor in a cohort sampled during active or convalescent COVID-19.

CDR3 protein: CASSASRLFATADTQYF. CDR3 DNA sequence: TGTGCCAGCAGCGCCTCCAGGCTGTTTGCTACGGCAGATACGCAGTATTTT. This chain connects TRBV9 to TRBJ2-3; D not certain. In germline, CDR1 is SGDLS, CDR2 YYNGEE. Trimming left V 3 bases short and J 4 bases short, with 21 bases between. The CDR3 is 17 amino acids. Variable domain in full (rest from reference TRBV9 and TRBJ2-3): DSGVTQTPKHLITATGQRVTLRCSPRSGDLSVYWYQQSLDQGLQFLIQYYNGEERAKGNILERFSAQQFPDLHSELNLSSLELGDSALYFCASSASRLFATADTQYFGPGTRLTVL.